The rows below give T cell receptor beta chains drawn from one sample of a study of identical twins. TCRdb redid the calling of the 5' RACE reads with MiXCR, one entry per CDR3 protein. Found here are approximately 220,000 distinct CDR3 sequences, around 9.6% of them singletons; the top ten hold around 5%. Sequenced: memory (CD45RO+) T cells sorted from blood. These receptor sequences come from a woman younger than 35 in good health. Each CDR3 is given with its conserved first and last residue. The order of the fields is CDR3 protein, CDR3 DNA, V gene, clone size, D gene, J gene. D genes are given only for firm matches. The size of a clone is reported for some rows only, either as once, few or many, or as a class for expanded clones.

cdr3_aa: CASSSRDRGPEQYF
cdr3_nt: TGTGCCAGCAGCAGCCGGGACAGGGGGCCCGAGCAGTACTTC
v_call: TRBV3-1
clone_size: .
d_call: TRBD1
j_call: TRBJ2-7

cdr3_aa: CASNGAYEQYF
cdr3_nt: TGTGCCAGCAATGGGGCCTACGAGCAGTACTTC
v_call: TRBV28
clone_size: .
d_call: .
j_call: TRBJ2-7

cdr3_aa: CASSNQMNTEAFF
cdr3_nt: TGTGCCAGCAGTAACCAAATGAACACTGAAGCTTTCTTT
v_call: TRBV11-2
clone_size: few
d_call: .
j_call: TRBJ1-1

cdr3_aa: CASSPPPDRGSYNEQFF
cdr3_nt: TGTGCCAGCTCACCACCCCCTGACAGGGGATCCTACAATGAGCAGTTCTTC
v_call: TRBV18
clone_size: .
d_call: TRBD1
j_call: TRBJ2-1

cdr3_aa: CSAILLGGSYYEQYF
cdr3_nt: TGCAGTGCTATTCTTTTGGGCGGCTCCTACTACGAGCAGTACTTC
v_call: TRBV20-1
clone_size: .
d_call: .
j_call: TRBJ2-7

cdr3_aa: CASTGRGQPQHF
cdr3_nt: TGTGCCAGCACGGGAAGGGGTCAGCCCCAGCATTTT
v_call: TRBV6-2/TRBV6-3
clone_size: .
d_call: .
j_call: TRBJ1-5

cdr3_aa: CASSITWNTGELFF
cdr3_nt: TGTGCCAGCAGTATAACTTGGAACACCGGGGAGCTGTTTTTT
v_call: TRBV2
clone_size: few
d_call: .
j_call: TRBJ2-2

cdr3_aa: CASSSGQGGPGELFF
cdr3_nt: TGTGCCAGTAGTTCGGGACAGGGGGGTCCCGGGGAGCTGTTTTTT
v_call: TRBV19
clone_size: few
d_call: TRBD1
j_call: TRBJ2-2

cdr3_aa: CASSPNYGSPSYNEQFF
cdr3_nt: TGTGCCAGCAGCCCGAACTACGGGAGCCCCTCCTACAATGAGCAGTTCTTC
v_call: TRBV14
clone_size: .
d_call: .
j_call: TRBJ2-1

cdr3_aa: CASSIGWSSSYNEQFF
cdr3_nt: TGTGCCAGTAGTATCGGCTGGTCGAGCTCCTACAATGAGCAGTTCTTC
v_call: TRBV19
clone_size: .
d_call: .
j_call: TRBJ2-1

cdr3_aa: CASSTTSGSFKEFF
cdr3_nt: TGTGCCAGCAGCACAACTAGCGGGAGCTTTAAGGAGTTCTTC
v_call: TRBV28
clone_size: few
d_call: TRBD2
j_call: TRBJ2-1

cdr3_aa: CASSGTIRYEQYF
cdr3_nt: TGTGCCAGCAGCGGTACGATCAGATACGAGCAGTACTTC
v_call: TRBV25-1
clone_size: many
d_call: .
j_call: TRBJ2-7

cdr3_aa: CASNSGSASYNEQFF
cdr3_nt: TGTGCCAGCAACTCCGGGAGCGCCTCCTACAATGAGCAGTTCTTC
v_call: TRBV7-8
clone_size: few
d_call: .
j_call: TRBJ2-1